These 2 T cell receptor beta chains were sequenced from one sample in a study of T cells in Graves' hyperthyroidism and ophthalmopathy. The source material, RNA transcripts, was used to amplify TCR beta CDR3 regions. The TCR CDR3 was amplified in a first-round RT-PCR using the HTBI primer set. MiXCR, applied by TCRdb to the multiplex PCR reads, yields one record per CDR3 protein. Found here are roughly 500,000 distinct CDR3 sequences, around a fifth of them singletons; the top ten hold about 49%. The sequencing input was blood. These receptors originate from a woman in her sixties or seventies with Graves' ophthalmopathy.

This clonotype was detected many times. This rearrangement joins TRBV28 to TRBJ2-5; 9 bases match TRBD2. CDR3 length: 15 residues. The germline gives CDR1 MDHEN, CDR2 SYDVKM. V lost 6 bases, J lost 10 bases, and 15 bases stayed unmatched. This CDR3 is CASSPTSLAGRRQYF. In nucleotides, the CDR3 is TGTGCCAGCAGCCCGACCTCTCTAGCGGGAAGACGCCAGTACTTC.

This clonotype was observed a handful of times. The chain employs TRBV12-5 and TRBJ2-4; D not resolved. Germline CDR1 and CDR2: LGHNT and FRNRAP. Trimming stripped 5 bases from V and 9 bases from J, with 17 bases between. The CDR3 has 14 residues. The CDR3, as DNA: TGTGCTAGTGGTCTAGGGATTTCCGGCAGCATTCAGTACTTC. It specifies CASGLGISGSIQYF.